This T cell receptor (beta chain) was identified during a study of technical replicates of blood from a handful of donors. Profiled with immunoSEQ multiplex PCR; TCRdb holds only in-frame clones, not every one. Of 75,000 to 85,000 clones in the sample, approximately 78% were seen once. The clonotype was recovered from a human donor in good health. Some clones in this sample may be carry-over from other donors' samples. The sequencing input was PBMCs.

The CDR3 loop reads CASSITGSSYNSPLHF. CDR3 nucleotide sequence: TGTGCCAGTAGTATTACAGGGAGCTCCTATAATTCACCCCTCCACTTT. This chain uses TRBV19 with TRBJ1-6; perhaps TRBD1 as D (6 bases). CDR3 length: 16 residues. Trimming stripped 3 bases from V and 0 bases from J, with 9 bases between. Germline CDR1 LNHDA, CDR2 SQIVND (reference sequence). Complete variable domain (other parts from reference TRBV19 and TRBJ1-6): DGGITQSPKYLFRKEGQNVTLSCEQNLNHDAMYWYRQDPGQGLRLIYYSQIVNDFQKGDIAEGYSVSREKKESFPLTVTSAQKNPTAFYLCASSITGSSYNSPLHFGNGTRLTVT.